A selection of T cell receptor beta chains follows, all from one sample in a study of siplizumab effects on memory and regulatory T cells. Measured with immunoSEQ multiplex PCR; TCRdb has only the in-frame clones, and not every one. Among some 100,000 clones, more than 95% were seen once, and the ten largest hold roughly 0.033%. The sample taken for sequencing was naive CD4+ T cells sorted from blood. The receptors shown here come from a human donor in good health. Each CDR3 is given with its conserved first and last residue. Each record gives: V gene, D gene, clone size, J gene, CDR3 DNA, CDR3 protein. The D gene is left open where the match is weak. Size tells how often a clone was seen (once, few, many) or the class of an expanded clone, and some rows leave it out.

TRBV30	TRBD1	once	TRBJ2-7	TGTGCCTGGAGTGTCCAGGGGGAAATGAACGAGCAGTACTTC	CAWSVQGEMNEQYF
TRBV19	.	.	TRBJ1-4	TGTGCCACTAAACCGGAGTTTAATGAAAAACTGTTTTTT	CATKPEFNEKLFF
TRBV10-3	.	.	TRBJ2-1	TGTGCCATCAGTGAGTATAGGGACGGCTCTAGTGAGCAGTTCTTC	CAISEYRDGSSEQFF
TRBV7-2	.	.	TRBJ1-4	TGTGCCAGCAGCATTCGACAGGAACTGTTTTTT	CASSIRQELFF
TRBV7-9	TRBD1	.	TRBJ2-5	TGTGCCAGCAGCCCACCCGGGACAGGGGAGACCCAGTACTTC	CASSPPGTGETQYF
TRBV5-1	TRBD1	once	TRBJ2-5	TGCGCCAGTGGGACAGGGGGAGAAGAGACCCAGTACTTC	CASGTGGEETQYF
TRBV5-4	.	.	TRBJ2-6	TGTGCCAGCAGCTTACGGGCCGGCTCTGGGGCCAACGTCCTGACTTTC	CASSLRAGSGANVLTF
TRBV5-1	.	.	TRBJ2-1	TGCGCCAGCAGCCCAAACGCCGGGGAAAACAATGAGCAGTTCTTC	CASSPNAGENNEQFF
TRBV11-3	.	.	TRBJ2-2	TGTGCCAGCAGCTTGGTGGAGCACCGGGAGCTGTTTTTT	CASSLVEHRELFF
TRBV7-2	TRBD1	once	TRBJ1-5	TGTGCCAGCAGCCCGTGGACAGGGGGGAGGGGCAATCAGCCCCAGCATTTT	CASSPWTGGRGNQPQHF
TRBV7-7	TRBD1	.	TRBJ2-3	TGTGCCAGCAGCGCACAGGGGGCAAGCACAGATACGCAGTATTTT	CASSAQGASTDTQYF
TRBV18	.	.	TRBJ1-4	TGTGCCAGCTCACCGGTAGGGGCGACTAATGAAAAACTGTTTTTT	CASSPVGATNEKLFF
TRBV29-1	.	.	TRBJ2-2	TGCAGCGTTGTTCCACAGGGGGGGACCGGGGAGCTGTTTTTT	CSVVPQGGTGELFF
TRBV28	.	.	TRBJ1-4	TGTGCCAGCAGTATTGGTTATGGACAAACTAATGAAAAACTGTTTTTT	CASSIGYGQTNEKLFF
TRBV5-4	.	.	TRBJ2-3	TGTGCCGCCGGAACCTATTCCACAGATACGCAGTATTTT	CAAGTYSTDTQYF
TRBV6-5	TRBD1	.	TRBJ1-2	TGTGCCAGCAGTGACCCCTGGACAGGGGGCGGCTACACCTTC	CASSDPWTGGGYTF
TRBV5-1	.	.	TRBJ2-7	TGCGCCAGCAGAGCGTCCGACTACGAGCAGTACTTC	CASRASDYEQYF
TRBV7-9	TRBD2	.	TRBJ2-3	TGTGCCAGCAGCCTAGCGGGGGGGCGTACTGCAGATACGCAGTATTTT	CASSLAGGRTADTQYF
TRBV5-8	TRBD2	.	TRBJ2-5	TGTGCCAGCAGCTTGACCCTAGCGGGCTCTCCTGGGGGGACCCAGTACTTC	CASSLTLAGSPGGTQYF
TRBV5-6	.	.	TRBJ1-1	TGTGCCAGCAGCTTGGTTGGCGGTGACACTGAAGCTTTCTTT	CASSLVGGDTEAFF
TRBV6-1	.	.	TRBJ1-1	TGTGCCAGCAGTGAAGCCTACGAAGCTTTCTTT	CASSEAYEAFF
TRBV6-1	TRBD1	.	TRBJ2-7	TGTGCCAGCGTACAGGGGCCCCCCTACGAGCAGTACTTC	CASVQGPPYEQYF
TRBV6-1	TRBD1	.	TRBJ1-1	TGTGCCAGCAGCCGGGACAGACGAAAAGCTTTCTTT	CASSRDRRKAFF
TRBV4-2	TRBD1	.	TRBJ2-7	TGTGCCAGCAGCCAAGGACAGGGGGTATCCTACGAGCAGTACTTC	CASSQGQGVSYEQYF
TRBV10-3	.	.	TRBJ2-5	TGTGCCATCAGTGAGGTATCCGACGGGGAGACCCAGTACTTC	CAISEVSDGETQYF
TRBV5-4	TRBD1	.	TRBJ2-5	TGTGCCAGCAGCTTTATGTCAGGGGGCCGGACCCAGTACTTC	CASSFMSGGRTQYF
TRBV28	.	once	TRBJ2-7	TGTGCCAGCAGTCAAATCAGGGTTAACTTTTACGAGCAGTACTTC	CASSQIRVNFYEQYF
TRBV11-2	.	.	TRBJ2-3	TGTGCCAGCAGCCCACGAGATACGCAGTATTTT	CASSPRDTQYF
TRBV5-1	TRBD1	.	TRBJ2-1	TGCGCCAGCAGCCGCTCAGGGGGCGCATACAATGAGCAGTTCTTC	CASSRSGGAYNEQFF
TRBV18	.	.	TRBJ2-7	TGTGCCAGCTCCCCGACAGGGAGGGGCATCGAGCAGTACTTC	CASSPTGRGIEQYF
TRBV5-1	.	.	TRBJ1-1	TGCGCCAGCAGCTTGGGCGACAGGAACACTGAAGCTTTCTTT	CASSLGDRNTEAFF
TRBV27	TRBD1	.	TRBJ2-7	TGTGCCAGCAGACCCGGGGACAGGGGCTACGAGCAGTACTTC	CASRPGDRGYEQYF
TRBV6-1	.	.	TRBJ2-1	TGTGCCAGCAGTCTATTCAGGGAAAACTACAATGAGCAGTTCTTC	CASSLFRENYNEQFF
TRBV5-1	TRBD1	.	TRBJ2-3	TGCGCCAGCAGCTTGGATCCTCAGGGGGCGGGCACAGATACGCAGTATTTT	CASSLDPQGAGTDTQYF
TRBV7-2	.	once	TRBJ1-2	TGTGCCAGCAGCCTCGGTAGGAACTATGGCTACACCTTC	CASSLGRNYGYTF
TRBV19	.	.	TRBJ2-5	TGTGCCAGTGCAGACAGGCACCGACAAGAGACCCAGTACTTC	CASADRHRQETQYF
TRBV9	.	.	TRBJ1-4	TGTGCCAGCAAGGGGGAGTTGTTTTTT	CASKGELFF
TRBV10-3	TRBD1	.	TRBJ2-7	TGTGCCATCAGTGAGAGGGAAGACAGGGGCGAGCAGTACTTC	CAISEREDRGEQYF
TRBV7-2	TRBD2	.	TRBJ2-2	TGTGCCAGCAGCTCCAGTAGCGGGGTCGGGGAGCTGTTTTTT	CASSSSSGVGELFF
TRBV5-5	.	.	TRBJ2-3	TGTGCCAGCAGCTTTCCGGTTAGCACAGATACGCAGTATTTT	CASSFPVSTDTQYF
TRBV6-5	.	.	TRBJ1-2	TGTGCCAGCAGTTACTCGAATTTTGGGACCTATGGCTACACCTTC	CASSYSNFGTYGYTF
TRBV2	.	.	TRBJ2-5	TGTGCCAGCAGTGAACGGGGGCAGGGGGTAGGAGAGACCCAGTACTTC	CASSERGQGVGETQYF
TRBV12-1	.	.	TRBJ2-2	TGTGCCAGCAGCTGGCGGGACAGATACACCGGGGAGCTGTTTTTT	CASSWRDRYTGELFF
TRBV27	.	.	TRBJ2-2	TGTGCCAGCAGTTCCCTCGGGGGAACCGGGGAGCTGTTTTTT	CASSSLGGTGELFF
TRBV11-2	.	.	TRBJ2-1	TGTGCCAGCAGCTTAGGTCCAGGGCGCTACTACAATGAGCAGTTCTTC	CASSLGPGRYYNEQFF
TRBV11-1	.	.	TRBJ1-2	TGTGCCAGCAGCTTAGCCTCCGACAGGAATGGCTATGGCTACACCTTC	CASSLASDRNGYGYTF
TRBV5-4	TRBD2	.	TRBJ2-5	TGTGCCAGCAGTTTCCGGACTAGCGGGGAAGAGACCCAGTACTTC	CASSFRTSGEETQYF
TRBV7-2	.	.	TRBJ1-4	TGTGCCAGCAGCAAGACGCTTAATGAAAAACTGTTTTTT	CASSKTLNEKLFF
TRBV7-3	.	.	TRBJ2-1	TGTGCCAGCAGCCACGGGGGTGATGAGCAGTTCTTC	CASSHGGDEQFF